This T cell receptor beta chain was profiled in a study of T cell responses to AZD1222 COVID-19 vaccine. Study details: Pooling was applied to second doses at about 4 or about 12 weeks. Study-level results: Epitopes outside B.1.351 and B.1.1.7 mutated regions reportedly drew nearly half of spike TCRs. In all cases, repertoires were sampled only after the peak T cell response.

This CDR3 has 13 amino acids. V lost 2 bases to trimming and J lost 4 bases, with 7 bases between them. Looked up from germline, CDR1 is SGDLS and CDR2 is YYNGEE. Note on this clone: Its antigen is undetermined.

Sequencing used immunoSEQ multiplex PCR; TCRdb keeps in-frame clones, though not all of them. The sample contains nearly 90,000 clones, around 90% of which appear only once. Here the sequenced sample was peripheral blood, taken on day 0 of AZD1222 vaccination. The clonotype comes from an adult in good health. The chain combines TRBV9 with TRBJ1-5; no clear D. The CDR3 region has the DNA TGTGCCAGCAGCGTTGGTAGGAATCAGCCCCAGCATTTT. It encodes CASSVGRNQPQHF.